These 3 T cell receptor beta chains share one sample of origin, sequenced in a study of blood T cell repertoires in COVID-19. Assay: immunoSEQ multiplex PCR; the TCRdb copy retains only in-frame clones and omits some. Seen here are about 200,000 clones, approximately 80% observed once, and the top ten hold around 10%. The sample consisted of PBMCs or T cells enriched from blood (not recorded which). These receptors were taken from a woman in her forties or fifties with acute COVID-19.

This rearrangement joins TRBV7-9 to TRBJ1-2; 9 positions match TRBD1. CDR3 length equals 15 residues. The J segment lost 4 bases and the V segment lost 5 bases, leaving 8 bases of the junction unmatched. Germline assignment: CDR1 SEHNR and CDR2 FQNEAQ (reference sequence). The CDR3 DNA reads TGTGCCAGCAGCCCGGGGACAGGGTTGGGCTATGGCTACACCTTC. This gives the protein CASSPGTGLGYGYTF.

This clone occurred a few times. The genes are TRBV7-2 and TRBJ1-1; D is perhaps TRBD1 (6 bases). The germline gives CDR1 SGHTA, CDR2 FQGNSA. Trimming removed 3 bases at V and 7 bases at J, with 21 bases between. This CDR3 has 16 residues. The CDR3 region has the DNA TGTGCCAGCAGCTTCCTAACCGGGACACGCAGGGATGAAGCTTTCTTT. It is translated as CASSFLTGTRRDEAFF.

This chain uses TRBV7-2 with TRBJ2-7; the D is unclear. From germline, CDR1 is SGHTA and CDR2 FQGNSA. V lost 2 bases and J 6 bases, leaving 11 bases between the germline ends. This CDR3 is built from 13 residues. The CDR3 DNA is TGTGCCAGCAGCTTATTGCTATATAGCGAGCAGTACTTC. This codes for CASSLLLYSEQYF.